Listed below are T cell receptor beta chains from one sample, sequenced in a study of blood T cell repertoires in COVID-19. Assay: immunoSEQ multiplex PCR; the TCRdb copy retains only in-frame clones and omits some. The sample comprises about 220,000 clones, 80% to 90% of which are singletons, and under 0.9% rests with the top ten. The sequencing input was peripheral blood. The receptors here all came from a man aged 40-55 years with acute or convalescent COVID-19. CDR3s include the opening cysteine and the closing phenylalanine or tryptophan. A D gene is named only where the DNA matches it firmly. Part of the rows lack a size; the others show once, few, many or a class for expanded clones.

j_call	v_call	d_call	clone_size	cdr3_aa	cdr3_nt
TRBJ2-1	TRBV29-1	.	.	CSVPGIQNEQFF	TGCAGCGTTCCGGGGATCCAAAATGAGCAGTTCTTC
TRBJ2-3	TRBV7-6	.	.	CASSSRGTDTQYF	TGTGCCAGCAGCTCCCGAGGGACAGATACGCAGTATTTT
TRBJ2-7	TRBV12-3/TRBV12-4	TRBD2	.	CASSLGLAGEQYF	TGTGCCAGCAGTTTGGGACTAGCGGGCGAGCAGTACTTC
TRBJ2-3	TRBV4-2	.	.	CASSQEREGADTQYF	TGTGCCAGCAGCCAAGAAAGGGAGGGGGCAGATACGCAGTATTTT
TRBJ2-1	TRBV27	TRBD2	once	CASSRGRALNEQFF	TGTGCCAGCAGCCGCGGGAGGGCCTTAAATGAGCAGTTCTTC
TRBJ2-7	TRBV11-2	.	.	CASSLQTVSYEQYF	TGTGCCAGCAGCTTGCAGACAGTGTCCTACGAGCAGTACTTC
TRBJ1-1	TRBV5-1	TRBD1	.	CASSLWATGGTEAFF	TGCGCCAGCAGCTTGTGGGCAACAGGGGGCACTGAAGCTTTCTTT
TRBJ2-1	TRBV11-3	TRBD1	.	CASSFRPGTGINEQFF	TGTGCCAGCAGCTTCCGTCCCGGGACAGGGATCAATGAGCAGTTCTTC
TRBJ1-1	TRBV5-1	TRBD1	.	CASSLGDRPNTEAFF	TGCGCCAGCAGCTTGGGGGACAGGCCGAACACTGAAGCTTTCTTT
TRBJ1-3	TRBV7-6	.	.	CASSLAFSQGGNTIYF	TGTGCCAGCAGCTTAGCCTTCTCTCAGGGTGGAAACACCATATATTTT
TRBJ2-7	TRBV5-4	.	.	CASSLMVGLPESF	TGTGCCAGCAGCTTGATGGTGGGACTCCCCGAGTCCTTC
TRBJ2-5	TRBV5-6	TRBD1	.	CASSLVDRGGQETQYF	TGTGCCAGCAGCTTGGTAGACAGGGGGGGCCAAGAGACCCAGTACTTC
TRBJ2-3	TRBV27	TRBD2	.	CASSPGEAGEGDTQYF	TGTGCCAGCAGTCCCGGTGAGGCGGGAGAGGGAGATACGCAGTATTTT
TRBJ2-7	TRBV9	.	.	CASSDRGAEQYF	TGTGCCAGCAGCGACCGCGGGGCGGAGCAGTACTTC